Below are 20 T cell receptor beta chains sequenced from a single sample in a study of neurological immune-mediated disorders. TCRdb re-called the 5' RACE reads with MiXCR, one entry per CDR3 protein. The repertoire includes 80,000 or so distinct CDR3 sequences, roughly 9% of them detected once, and 1.7% sits in the top ten. The sequencing input was PBMCs. The receptors derive from a man aged 50 to 59 in good health.

This clonotype was recorded at least ten times. The chain uses TRBV11-2 and TRBJ2-7; D not resolved. Between the trimmed V and J ends, which lost 3 bases and 2 bases, there was a span of 11 bases. Germline lookup yields CDR1 SGHAT and CDR2 FQNNGV. The CDR3 is made up of 14 amino acids. The CDR3 is CASSFITATYEQYF. CDR3 DNA sequence: TGTGCCAGCAGCTTTATCACTGCTACCTACGAGCAGTACTTC.

About this clonotype itself: A much larger clone lies a single base off, so this may be a read error. The conserved phenylalanine or tryptophan normally closing the CDR3 is absent here, so this likely arose from a read error. The V gene is TRBV20-1, the J gene TRBJ2-5, with 8 bases identical to TRBD2. With 0 bases clipped from V and 3 bases from J, the junction kept 9 bases outside the gene matches. The CDR3 sequence is 16 residues long. The germline V gene has CDR1 DFQATT and CDR2 SNEGSKA (reference sequence). The CDR3 region has the DNA TGCAGTGCTAGAGATCATGTCGGGAGGGCCGAAGAGACCCAGTACTTA. This codes for CSARDHVGRAEETQYL.

With respect to this clonotype: It is unclear where the CDR3 begins or ends on the DNA, so no DNA is shown, and the CDR3 is as TCRdb lists it. J is TRBJ2-1 and V is TRBV7-6; whether TRBD1, the table's D call, matches the DNA was not checked. The CDR3 has 19 residues if both end residues are counted. CDR1 is SGHVS and CDR2 is FNYEAQ in the germline V gene. This chain's CDR3 is CASSFYICSAPDRYYEQFF.

This clonotype has just one count. V is TRBV5-1 and J is TRBJ2-5, with a tentative D call TRBD2 (5 bases). The CDR3 covers 15 residues. V was clipped by 4 bases and J by 0 bases, with 13 bases between them. Germline values: CDR1 SGHRS, CDR2 YFSETQ. The CDR3 protein is CASSPGLRDQETQYF. In DNA form, the CDR3 reads TGCGCCAGCAGCCCTGGGCTGCGGGACCAAGAGACCCAGTACTTC.

In this sample, this clonotype turned up many times. The rearrangement joins TRBV12-3 or TRBV12-4 to TRBJ2-3, with D maybe TRBD1 (7 bases). With 0 bases removed from V and 1 base from J, the gap between germline ends came to 20 bases. The CDR3 sequence is 19 residues long. The CDR3 nucleotides read TGTGCCAGCAGTTTAGCTTGCAGGGGGAGGACCCTTTGCACAGATACGCAGTATTTT. Amino acid sequence: CASSLACRGRTLCTDTQYF.

This clonotype was counted ten times or more. The chain couples TRBV19 to TRBJ1-5; 7 bases line up with TRBD1. V shed 5 bases and J 0 bases; nucleotides not matched to a gene: 10. CDR3 length equals 17 residues. The germline gives CDR1 LNHDA, CDR2 SQIVND (reference sequence). CDR3 nucleotide sequence: TGTGCCAGTAGTGTCGACAGGGCCGGTAATAGCAATCAGCCCCAGCATTTT. It translates to CASSVDRAGNSNQPQHF. The full variable domain, completed using reference TRBV19 and TRBJ1-5, is DGGITQSPKYLFRKEGQNVTLSCEQNLNHDAMYWYRQDPGQGLRLIYYSQIVNDFQKGDIAEGYSVSREKKESFPLTVTSAQKNPTAFYLCASSVDRAGNSNQPQHFGDGTRLSIL.

This clonotype was observed many times. J is TRBJ2-1 and V is TRBV14; TRBD2 is a possible D gene (7 bases). V dropped 0 bases and J dropped 3 bases, with 15 bases sitting between them. The CDR3 consists of 17 residues. Looked up from germline, CDR1 is SGHDN and CDR2 is FVKESK. The CDR3 nucleotides are TGTGCCAGCAGCCAAGATGCCGGGGGGCGTCGCTACAATGAGCAGTTCTTC. It codes for CASSQDAGGRRYNEQFF.

This clonotype was observed many times. DNA of the CDR3: TGCGCCAGCAGCCCCTTTGCGGGAAGACTCACAGATACGCAGTATTTT. Its protein is CASSPFAGRLTDTQYF. The chain joins TRBV5-1 to TRBJ2-3; tentatively, D is TRBD2 (6 bases). The CDR3 loop spans 16 amino acids. The V gene lost 4 bases and the J gene lost 2 bases, with 17 bases spanning the gap. The germline CDR1 and CDR2 sequences are SGHRS and YFSETQ.

This sequence joins TRBV6-5 and TRBJ2-7, with D perhaps matching TRBD1 (6 bases). V lost 6 bases and J 7 bases, leaving 22 bases between the germline ends. CDR1 is MNHEY, CDR2 SVGAGI, per germline. This CDR3 comprises 15 residues. This chain's CDR3 is CASRERPRGLYEQYF. CDR3 coding DNA: TGTGCCAGCAGGGAGAGGCCGAGGGGGTTGTATGAGCAGTACTTC.

This clonotype has ten or more counts. The chain uses TRBV4-3 and TRBJ2-5; D not certain. The CDR3 length is 14 residues. V lost 1 base and J lost 3, with 9 bases in between. The germline V gene encodes CDR1 LGHNA and CDR2 YSLEER. The CDR3 loop is CASSQVGGEETQYF. The CDR3 DNA reads TGCGCCAGCAGCCAAGTTGGTGGGGAAGAGACCCAGTACTTC.

To note about this clonotype: This clone may be a read error of a much larger clone one base away. The V gene is TRBV5-1, the J gene TRBJ1-2; D is ambiguous. Trimming left V 5 bases short and J 2 bases short, with 10 bases between. Germline V gene lookup returns CDR1 SGHRS and CDR2 YFSETQ. The CDR3 has 13 residues. The CDR3 DNA reads as TGCGCCAGCAGGTCGGGAGTCAACTATGGCTACACCTTC. Translating it yields CASRSGVNYGYTF.

In this sample, this clonotype turned up many times. The V gene is TRBV5-1, the J gene TRBJ2-6; D is unresolved. Looked up from germline, CDR1 is SGHRS and CDR2 is YFSETQ. Between the trimmed V and J ends, which lost 2 bases and 4 bases, there was a span of 10 bases. The CDR3 is 15 residues long. The CDR3 DNA reads as TGCGCCAGCAGCTTCTCGGGTGACGGGGCCAACGTCCTGACTTTC. This gives the protein CASSFSGDGANVLTF. The full variable domain, completed using reference TRBV5-1 and TRBJ2-6, is KAGVTQTPRYLIKTRGQQVTLSCSPISGHRSVSWYQQTPGQGLQFLFEYFSETQRNKGNFPGRFSGRQFSNSRSEMNVSTLELGDSALYLCASSFSGDGANVLTFGAGSRLTVL.

This clonotype was picked up many times. The junction departs from germline at one end; a sequencing error may be responsible. The gene calls are TRBV12-3 or TRBV12-4 and TRBJ2-2, with TRBD2 matching over 16 bases. This CDR3 contains 16 residues. The chain's CDR3 is CVSSRGLAGGLGELFF. The CDR3 region has the DNA TGTGTCAGCAGTAGGGGACTAGCGGGGGGGCTCGGGGAGCTGTTTTTT.

This clonotype was recorded at least ten times. The chain is built from TRBV3-1 and TRBJ2-1; 12 bases match TRBD2. The CDR3 runs to 15 residues. In germline, CDR1 is LGHDT, CDR2 YNNKEL (reference sequence). With V trimmed by 1 base and J by 9 bases, 4 bases remained unmatched. This CDR3 is CASSQGTSGDFEQFF. For the CDR3, the DNA is TGTGCCAGCAGCCAAGGGACTAGCGGGGATTTTGAGCAGTTCTTC.

This clonotype was seen ten or more times. The chain combines TRBV10-3 with TRBJ2-3; D is undetermined. CDR3 length equals 12 residues. Between the trimmed V and J ends, which lost 3 bases and 10 bases, there was a span of 11 bases. Germline V gene lookup returns CDR1 ENHRY and CDR2 SYGVKD. The CDR3 coding sequence is TGTGCCATCAGTGAATTAGGAGACGCGCAGTATTTT. Encoded protein: CAISELGDAQYF.

This clonotype was recorded at least ten times. This chain uses TRBV28 with TRBJ2-1; no reliable D call. With 3 bases removed from V and 4 bases from J, the gap between germline ends came to 7 bases. Germline lookup yields CDR1 MDHEN and CDR2 SYDVKM. This CDR3 is 13 amino acids long. DNA for the CDR3: TGTGCCAGCAGTTTCGAGAGTTACAATGAGCAGTTCTTC. Protein: CASSFESYNEQFF.

There are many counts of this clonotype. V is TRBV12-3 or TRBV12-4 and J is TRBJ1-5, with a tentative D call TRBD1 (6 bases). V was shortened by 6 bases and J by 7 bases, with 16 bases between the two germline ends. This CDR3 comprises 14 residues. The chain's CDR3 is CASSPDSSQQPQHF. CDR3 sequence (DNA): TGTGCCAGCAGCCCGGACAGCTCACAACAGCCCCAGCATTTT.

This clonotype was observed many times. The V gene is TRBV5-1, the J gene TRBJ2-2; D is perhaps TRBD1 (5 bases). In germline, CDR1 is SGHRS, CDR2 YFSETQ. This CDR3 is 13 amino acids long. V lost 0 bases and J 5 bases, leaving 5 bases between the germline ends. The CDR3 DNA reads TGCGCCAGCAGCTTGGGACAGACCGGGGAGCTGTTTTTT. As protein: CASSLGQTGELFF.

This clonotype was detected only a few times. V is TRBV5-1 and J is TRBJ2-1; 13 nucleotides align to TRBD2. The J segment lost 4 bases and the V segment lost 5 bases, leaving 3 bases of the junction unmatched. Germline CDR1 SGHRS, CDR2 YFSETQ. The CDR3 is made up of 15 amino acids. In DNA, the CDR3 is TGCGCCAGCAGACTAGCGGGGGGGCAGTACAATGAGCAGTTCTTC. Translated: CASRLAGGQYNEQFF.

In this sample, this clonotype turned up many times. V and J are TRBV3-1 and TRBJ2-7; no firm D call. This CDR3 region has 16 residues. V lost 3 bases, J lost 2 bases, and 17 bases lay in between. Germline values: CDR1 LGHDT, CDR2 YNNKEL (reference sequence). CDR3 coding DNA: TGTGCCAGCAGCCAGTCTGTTGGGATTGGAGCCTACGAGCAGTACTTC. This translates into CASSQSVGIGAYEQYF.